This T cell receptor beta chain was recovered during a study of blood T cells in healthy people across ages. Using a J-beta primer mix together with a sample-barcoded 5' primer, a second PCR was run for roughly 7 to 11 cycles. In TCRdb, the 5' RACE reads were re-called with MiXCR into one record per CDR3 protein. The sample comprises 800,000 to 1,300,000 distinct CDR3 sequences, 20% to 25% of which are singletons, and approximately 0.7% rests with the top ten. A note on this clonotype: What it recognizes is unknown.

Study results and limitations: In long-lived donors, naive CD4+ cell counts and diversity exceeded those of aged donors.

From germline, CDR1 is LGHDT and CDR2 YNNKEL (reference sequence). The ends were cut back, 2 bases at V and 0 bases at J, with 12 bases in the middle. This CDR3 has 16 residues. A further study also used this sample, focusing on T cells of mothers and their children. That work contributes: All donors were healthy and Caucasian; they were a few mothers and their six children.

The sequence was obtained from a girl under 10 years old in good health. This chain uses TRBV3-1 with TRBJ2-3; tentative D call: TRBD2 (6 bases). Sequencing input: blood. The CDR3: CASSQWLADSTDTQYF. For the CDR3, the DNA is TGTGCCAGCAGCCAATGGTTAGCGGACAGCACAGATACGCAGTATTTT.